This entry lists 23 T cell receptor beta chains sequenced from one sample in a study of blood T cell repertoires in COVID-19. The table came from immunoSEQ multiplex PCR; TCRdb's copy has only in-frame clones and leaves some out. The table has about 74,000 clones, about 92% seen once; the top ten hold around 0.93%. The sequenced sample was peripheral blood. These receptors were taken from a woman aged 50 to 60 in a cohort sampled during active COVID-19.

The CDR3 DNA is TGTGCCAGCAGTCTGACAGGGGGTAGCTCTGGGGCCAACGTCCTGACTTTC. Its translation: CASSLTGGSSGANVLTF. The V call is TRBV6-6, the J call TRBJ2-6, with 9 bases lining up with TRBD1. This CDR3 region has 17 residues. From germline, CDR1 is MNHNY and CDR2 SVGAGI (reference sequence). V was clipped by 5 bases and J by 0 bases; unmatched bases: 5.

This chain joins TRBV7-2 and TRBJ2-7, with D possibly being TRBD2 (6 bases). Deletions cut 5 bases from V and 5 bases from J, with 13 bases between. The V gene's germline CDR1 is SGHTA and CDR2 FQGNSA. The CDR3 loop spans 13 amino acids. This chain's CDR3 is CASSLWGEDEQYF. The CDR3 DNA follows: TGTGCCAGCAGCCTATGGGGGGAGGACGAGCAGTACTTC. Complete variable domain (other parts from reference TRBV7-2 and TRBJ2-7): GAGVSQSPSNKVTEKGKDVELRCDPISGHTALYWYRQSLGQGLEFLIYFQGNSAPDKSGLPSDRFSAERTGGSVSTLTIQRTQQEDSAVYLCASSLWGEDEQYFGPGTRLTVT.

The genes are TRBV18 and TRBJ1-3; tentatively, D is TRBD1 (6 bases). Germline V lookup: CDR1 KGHSH, CDR2 LQKENI. The V end lost 3 bases, the J end lost 2 bases, and 17 bases lay between the germline ends. This CDR3 is built from 17 residues. The CDR3 protein is CASSPSGGALTGNTIYF. The DNA of the CDR3 is TGTGCCAGCTCACCTTCCGGGGGGGCCCTAACTGGAAACACCATATATTTT.

CDR3 sequence reads: CAWSGSGGPPYEQYF. In DNA, the CDR3 is TGTGCCTGGAGTGGTAGCGGGGGCCCCCCCTACGAGCAGTACTTC. V is TRBV30 and J is TRBJ2-7; 9 nucleotides agree with TRBD2. CDR1 and CDR2 (germline): GTSNPN, SVGIG (reference sequence). The CDR3 runs 15 residues. V lost 1 base to trimming and J lost 2 bases; unmatched junction nucleotides: 6.

The chain couples TRBV30 to TRBJ1-3; D unclear. Germline V CDR1 and CDR2: GTSNPN, SVGIG (reference sequence). V was trimmed by 0 bases and J by 1 base, leaving 10 bases between them. The CDR3 runs to 15 residues. The CDR3 nucleotides read TGTGCCTGGAGTGTATGGCGAGGATCTGGAAACACCATATATTTT. It specifies CAWSVWRGSGNTIYF.

The chain recombines TRBV30 with TRBJ2-7; D unresolved. With 4 bases removed from V and 5 bases from J, the gap between germline ends came to 15 bases. Per germline, CDR1 GTSNPN and CDR2 SVGIG (reference sequence). This CDR3 is built from 13 residues. CDR3 nucleotides: TGTGCCTGGAACCCCCTTGAGGAGCACGAGCAGTACTTC. It yields the protein CAWNPLEEHEQYF.

V gene TRBV29-1 combines with J gene TRBJ1-4; TRBD1 is a possible D gene (5 bases). V lost 4 bases and J lost 7, with 10 bases in between. The CDR3 is 12 amino acids. The V gene's germline CDR1 is SQVTM and CDR2 ANQGSEA. CDR3 in DNA: TGCAGCGTTGGGGGGGGTACTGAAAAACTGTTTTTT. This sequence encodes CSVGGGTEKLFF. Drawing the rest from reference TRBV29-1 and TRBJ1-4, the complete variable domain is SAVISQKPSRDICQRGTSLTIQCQVDSQVTMMFWYRQQPGQSLTLIATANQGSEATYESGFVIDKFPISRPNLTFSTLTVSNMSPEDSSIYLCSVGGGTEKLFFGSGTQLSVL.

The chain links TRBV28 to TRBJ2-3; possibly TRBD1 for D (5 bases). V lost 5 bases, J lost 6 bases, and 9 bases lay in between. Germline CDR1 and CDR2: MDHEN and SYDVKM. The CDR3 covers 12 residues. The CDR3 is CASSRQSDTQYF. CDR3 coding DNA: TGTGCCAGCAGTCGACAGAGCGATACGCAGTATTTT.

This chain links TRBV12-3 or TRBV12-4 with TRBJ1-1; D gene uncertain. V lost 3 bases, J lost 5 bases, and 7 bases lay in between. The CDR3 totals 12 residues. In DNA, the CDR3 is TGTGCCAGCAGTTTGAGGGCAACTGAAGCTTTCTTT. It yields the protein CASSLRATEAFF.

The rearrangement links TRBV4-1 to TRBJ2-3; 7 bases fit TRBD2. Germline V gene lookup returns CDR1 MGHRA and CDR2 YSYEKL. With 0 bases clipped from V and 0 bases from J, the junction kept 6 bases outside the gene matches. The CDR3 sequence is 17 residues long. CDR3 in DNA: TGCGCCAGCAGCCAAGATGGGAGGGCCTCTAGCACAGATACGCAGTATTTT. This gives the protein CASSQDGRASSTDTQYF.

The V and J genes are TRBV28 and TRBJ2-1; 8 bases match TRBD2. The V gene end was trimmed by 7 bases and the J gene end by 10 bases; junction bases not matched to a gene: 15. The CDR3 covers 15 residues. In germline, CDR1 is MDHEN, CDR2 SYDVKM. The CDR3 region has the DNA TGTGCCAGCAATAGCGGGACCCCTTTGGATAGCGAGCAGTTCTTC. Translation gives CASNSGTPLDSEQFF.

The chain combines TRBV9 with TRBJ2-1; D may be TRBD2 (6 bases). In germline, CDR1 is SGDLS, CDR2 YYNGEE. This CDR3 comprises 19 residues. V was shortened by 2 bases and J by 0 bases, with 21 bases between the two germline ends. DNA for the CDR3: TGTGCCAGCAGCGTCACCTACGGAGGGGTCCTCAGCTCCTACAATGAGCAGTTCTTC. This encodes CASSVTYGGVLSSYNEQFF. Based on the CDR3 plus reference TRBV9 and TRBJ2-1, the full variable domain is DSGVTQTPKHLITATGQRVTLRCSPRSGDLSVYWYQQSLDQGLQFLIQYYNGEERAKGNILERFSAQQFPDLHSELNLSSLELGDSALYFCASSVTYGGVLSSYNEQFFGPGTRLTVL.

V gene TRBV4-1 combines with J gene TRBJ2-7; 11 positions match TRBD2. The CDR3 is made up of 17 amino acids. Trimming took 2 bases from V and 3 from J; bases not matched to a gene: 9. Germline V gene lookup returns CDR1 MGHRA and CDR2 YSYEKL. The CDR3 is CASSQPYSGRALYEQYF. The CDR3 DNA follows: TGCGCCAGCAGCCAACCCTATAGCGGGAGGGCCCTCTACGAGCAGTACTTC.

This clone appeared a few times. This rearrangement joins TRBV3-1 (or the pseudogene TRBV3-2) to TRBJ1-6, with D unclear. CDR1 and CDR2 (germline): LGHDT, YNNKEL (reference sequence). This CDR3 spans 14 amino acids. The V end was cut by 4 bases, the J end by 5 bases, with 9 bases between. CDR3 region: CASSPRADNSPLHF. The CDR3 region has the DNA TGTGCCAGCAGCCCGAGGGCAGATAATTCACCCCTCCACTTT.

This rearrangement joins TRBV6-5 to TRBJ1-1, with D uncertain. The germline CDR1 and CDR2 sequences are MNHEY and SVGAGI. This CDR3 is 12 amino acids long. V lost 6 bases, J lost 6 bases, and 11 bases lay in between. CDR3 coding DNA: TGTGCCAGCAGCTCCAGAAGTTCTGAAGCTTTCTTT. Protein: CASSSRSSEAFF.

The CDR3: CASSDGTGGFTTEAFF. The CDR3 coding sequence is TGTGCCAGCAGTGACGGGACAGGGGGTTTTACAACCGAAGCTTTCTTT. J is TRBJ1-1 and V is TRBV2, with 11 bases identical to TRBD1. V lost 3 bases and J lost 8; bases outside the gene matches: 11. CDR1 is SNHLY, CDR2 FYNNEI, per germline. CDR3 length: 16 residues.

In nucleotides, the CDR3 is TGCGCCAGCAGCTGGCGGGCAGGGAGGTCCCAAGAGACCCAGTACTTC. Translated, it gives CASSWRAGRSQETQYF. This chain uses TRBV5-1 with TRBJ2-5, with TRBD2 as a possible D gene (6 bases). The germline V gene encodes CDR1 SGHRS and CDR2 YFSETQ. V shed 3 bases and J shed 1 base, with 16 bases lying between them. This CDR3 has 16 residues.

The chain recombines TRBV19 with TRBJ1-2, with TRBD1 matching over 8 bases. This CDR3 has 13 residues. CDR1 is LNHDA and CDR2 is SQIVND in the germline V gene (reference sequence). V shed 8 bases, J shed 4 bases, and the junction held 6 bases outside the gene matches. CDR3: CASARTGRYGYTF. DNA for the CDR3: TGTGCCAGTGCCCGGACAGGGCGCTATGGCTACACCTTC.

The table lists this clone with a count of one. V gene TRBV25-1 combines with J gene TRBJ2-7, with 9 bases lining up with TRBD2. The J segment lost 2 bases and the V segment lost 2 bases, leaving 7 bases of the junction unmatched. The length of the CDR3 is 16 residues. CDR1 and CDR2 from the germline V gene are MGHDK and SYGVNS. The CDR3 here is CASSEAGLAGTYEQYF. The CDR3 DNA reads as TGTGCCAGCAGTGAAGCGGGCCTAGCGGGAACCTACGAGCAGTACTTC.

V and J are TRBV7-8 and TRBJ2-3; a weak D match, TRBD2 (6 bases). Trimming shortened V by 2 bases and J by 4 bases, and 10 bases separated the two germline ends. CDR1 is SGHVS and CDR2 is FQNEAQ in the germline V gene. The length of the CDR3 is 14 residues. CDR3 sequence: CASSLIGGPDTQYF. The DNA for the CDR3 is TGTGCCAGCAGCTTAATCGGGGGACCAGATACGCAGTATTTT. Filled out from reference TRBV7-8 and TRBJ2-3, the complete variable domain reads GAGVSQSPRYKVAKRGQDVALRCDPISGHVSLFWYQQALGQGPEFLTYFQNEAQLDKSGLPSDRFFAERPEGSVSTLKIQRTQQEDSAVYLCASSLIGGPDTQYFGPGTRLTVL.

The V gene is TRBV4-1, the J gene TRBJ1-3, with 11 positions matching TRBD1. CDR1 MGHRA and CDR2 YSYEKL come from the germline V gene. The ends lost 5 bases at V and 2 bases at J; junction bases unmatched: 2. The CDR3 covers 15 residues. The CDR3 here is CASSKGQGAGNTIYF. CDR3 sequence (DNA): TGCGCCAGCAGCAAGGGACAGGGGGCTGGAAACACCATATATTTT.

The gene calls are TRBV27 and TRBJ1-3; D is perhaps TRBD1 (5 bases). Between the trimmed V and J ends, which lost 0 bases and 4 bases, there was a span of 7 bases. This CDR3 spans 14 amino acids. CDR1 is MNHEY, CDR2 SMNVEV, per germline (reference sequence). CDR3 residues: CASSLSGVGNTIYF. Here the CDR3 DNA reads TGTGCCAGCAGTTTATCAGGGGTAGGAAACACCATATATTTT.

CDR3 in DNA: TGTGCCAGTACATTTAGGCGGCAGGGCGGTGGCTACACCTTC. This translates into CASTFRRQGGGYTF. The genes are TRBV28 and TRBJ1-2; maybe TRBD1 (5 bases). The germline CDR1 and CDR2 sequences are MDHEN and SYDVKM. The V and J ends lost 9 bases and 7 bases respectively, with 21 bases between them. This CDR3 is 14 amino acids long.